The 13 T cell receptor delta chains listed next were all sequenced from one sample in a study of γδ T cells in repeated Plasmodium falciparum infection. TCRdb applied CATT to the multiplex PCR reads for clone calling. Of around 46,000 delta-chain clones listed, approximately 1.5% are singletons. Bulk repertoires came from Vgamma9/Vdelta2+ or Vdelta2-negative gammadelta T cells flow-sorted from PBMC. Sequencing was done on a sample of gamma-delta T cells from blood. The receptors originated from a pool of human donors (malaria-infected and uninfected, not separated).

This clone was seen only a few times. TCRdb's protein for this DNA is that of a much larger clone and differs from the translation at residue 10, likely a read error; the protein shown is the DNA translation. This chain connects TRDV2 to TRDJ1, with a possible D match to TRDD3 (6 bases). The CDR3 is 16 residues long. Per the germline V gene, CDR1 is GEAIGNYY and CDR2 is EKD. CDR3: CACDTEMGGHTDKLIF. The CDR3 nucleotides read TGTGCCTGCGACACCGAGATGGGGGGCCACACCGATAAACTCATCTTT.

This clone was counted a few times. Since a far larger clone is one base different, this is likely a read error. Other DNA variants within this sample encode the same CDR3. V and J are TRDV2 and TRDJ1, with TRDD3 matching 10 bases. The J gene, absent from TCRdb, was called here by matching the DNA to germline. This CDR3 is built from 18 residues. Trimming at V came to 5 bases and at J to 1 base, leaving 15 bases not matched to a gene. The germline V gene encodes CDR1 GEAIGNYY and CDR2 EKD. The CDR3 loop reads CACVMLSGGYGSTDKLIF. The CDR3 DNA sequence: TGTGCCTGTGTCATGCTCTCCGGGGGATACGGGAGCACCGATAAACTCATCTTT.

This clone showed up just a few times. For this DNA, TCRdb reports the protein of a much larger clone, which diverges at residue 5, most likely from a read error; the protein presented here is translated directly from the DNA. This chain joins TRDV1 and TRDJ1; D is unclear. The J gene, left out of TCRdb, was set here by checking the DNA against germline. From germline, CDR1 is TSWWSYY and CDR2 QGS. The CDR3 totals 10 residues. V shed 5 bases and J shed 8 bases, with 6 bases lying between them. This chain's CDR3 is CALGSTKLIF. The CDR3 DNA is TGTGCTCTTGGGAGCACGAAACTCATCTTT.

Concerning this clone itself: This probably arose from a read error, given a far larger clone one base away. The sample contains more than one DNA sequence encoding this CDR3. The chain carries TRDV1 and TRDJ1; TRDD3 agrees at 9 bases. Because TCRdb records no J gene, it was assigned here through a match of the DNA to germline. This CDR3 spans 21 amino acids. Germline V gene sequence: CDR1 TSWWSYY, CDR2 QGS. This chain's CDR3 is CALGELVARWGIDRYTDKLIF. The CDR3 DNA is TGTGCTCTCGGGGAACTAGTTGCAAGGTGGGGGATAGATAGGTACACCGATAAACTCATCTTT.

At least ten counts were recorded for this clone. TCRdb's protein for this DNA is that of a much larger clone and differs from the translation at residue 11, likely a read error; the protein shown is the DNA translation. V usage is TRDV1 and J usage is TRDJ1; 8 positions agree with TRDD3. Germline V lookup: CDR1 TSWWSYY, CDR2 QGS. The CDR3 consists of 15 residues. Unmatched junction bases numbered 12, after V lost 5 bases and J lost 7 bases. In DNA form, the CDR3 reads TGTGCTCTTGGGACTAACGGGATACGGGGTGGTAAACTCATCTTT. It translates to CALGTNGIRGGKLIF.

This clone was counted between two and nine times. TCRdb's protein, taken from a much larger clone, differs from this DNA's translation at residue 4, likely owing to a read error; the protein displayed comes from the DNA. The V call is TRDV2, the J call TRDJ1; D is unclear. The J gene, missing from TCRdb, was assigned here through DNA to germline matching. The CDR3 has 17 amino acids. V was clipped by 5 bases and J by 8 bases, with 29 bases between them. Germline CDR1 GEAIGNYY, CDR2 EKD. The chain's CDR3 is CACGAIASLSFSKKLIF. CDR3 coding DNA: TGTGCCTGTGGCGCGATTGCATCACTATCCTTTAGTAAGAAACTCATCTTT.

Comment on this clone: The protein recorded in TCRdb matches a much larger clone and deviates from this DNA's translation at residue 3, suggesting a read error; the protein here is obtained by translating the DNA. V gene TRDV3 combines with J gene TRDJ1; D is possibly TRDD3 (5 bases). Because TCRdb records no J gene, it was assigned here through a match of the DNA to germline. This CDR3 has 16 residues. Germline CDR1 is TVYSNPD and CDR2 is GDNSRS (reference sequence). The ends were cut back, 5 bases at V and 0 bases at J, with 22 bases in the middle. CDR3 in DNA: TGTGCCCCTAAAAGTCGGGGAGGTATCCACACCGATAAACTCATCTTT. Encoded protein: CAPKSRGGIHTDKLIF.

A few counts support this clone. The protein that TCRdb holds for this DNA derives from a much larger clone and differs from the translated DNA at residue 6, which likely indicates a read error; the protein shown here is translated from the DNA. V and J are TRDV1 and TRDJ1; D is tentatively TRDD1 or TRDD3 (5 bases each). Germline V gene sequence: CDR1 TSWWSYY, CDR2 QGS. This CDR3 region has 20 residues. V lost 9 bases, J lost 3 bases, and 35 bases lay in between. Here the CDR3 DNA reads TGTGCTCTGGCGCACTCCCGCGGGATTATTGACATAGTCAGGGCCGATAAACTCATCTTT. Its translation is CALAHSRGIIDIVRADKLIF.

As for this clone: It differs at one base from a far larger clone, so likely a read error. Within the sample, other DNA sequences also encode this same CDR3. The chain has TRDV1 and TRDJ1; 8 nucleotides match TRDD3. CDR3 length: 21 residues. The germline V gene has CDR1 TSWWSYY and CDR2 QGS. CDR3 nucleotides: TGTGCTCTTGGGGCGTACCTCCCGTCCTACGACCTCTGGGGGAACACCGATAAGCTCATCTTT. Its protein product is CALGAYLPSYDLWGNTDKLIF.

Comments on this clone: TCRdb attributes to this sequence the protein of a much larger clone, which differs from the DNA translation at residue 14; a read error is likely, and the protein displayed is translated from the DNA. The rearrangement uses TRDV2 and TRDJ3; 7 nucleotides match TRDD3. This CDR3 comprises 21 residues. J gave up 5 bases and V 2 bases, and 20 bases lay outside the gene matches. Germline CDR1 and CDR2: GEAIGNYY and EKD. The CDR3 region has the DNA TGTGCCTGTGACAAGAGGAGCTGGGGGTTCCTTAAGACCCGGGACACCCGACAGATGTTTTTC. Residues: CACDKRSWGFLKTRDTRQMFF.

Only a few counts were recorded for this clone. TCRdb lists the protein of a much larger clone for this DNA, which differs at residue 12, so this is likely a read error; the protein given here is translated from the DNA itself. This chain joins TRDV3 and TRDJ1; the D is unclear. Because TCRdb records no J gene, it was assigned here through a match of the DNA to germline. Germline CDR1 is TVYSNPD and CDR2 is GDNSRS (reference sequence). This CDR3 contains 15 residues. CDR3 amino acids: CASTLHFAVTDILIF. The CDR3 nucleotides read TGTGCCTCAACGCTCCACTTCGCGGTGACCGATATACTCATCTTT.

This clone has a count of ten or more. Different DNA sequences within this sample yield the same CDR3. The rearrangement uses TRDV2 and TRDJ1, with D perhaps matching TRDD3 (6 bases). The germline CDR1 and CDR2 sequences are GEAIGNYY and EKD. Trimming pared 3 bases from V and 2 bases from J, leaving 33 bases between. The CDR3 length is 21 residues. The CDR3 sequence is CACDPIPYDEAGDPVTDKLIF. The CDR3 region has the DNA TGTGCCTGTGACCCTATTCCTTACGACGAGGCGGGGGACCCGGTGACCGATAAACTCATCTTT.

Note on this clone: This DNA's translation and the protein TCRdb lists, from a much larger clone, do not match at residue 3, likely due to a read error; the protein shown is translated from the DNA. The chain recombines TRDV1 with TRDJ1, with 9 bases matching TRDD3. Germline V gene lookup returns CDR1 TSWWSYY and CDR2 QGS. The junction had 22 bases not matched to a gene; V was cut back by 10 bases and J by 7 bases. The CDR3 length is 17 residues. Here the CDR3 reads CAPVPSLGDEELSKLIF. In nucleotides, the CDR3 is TGTGCTCCTGTTCCCAGCCTGGGGGATGAGGAGCTCTCTAAACTCATCTTT.